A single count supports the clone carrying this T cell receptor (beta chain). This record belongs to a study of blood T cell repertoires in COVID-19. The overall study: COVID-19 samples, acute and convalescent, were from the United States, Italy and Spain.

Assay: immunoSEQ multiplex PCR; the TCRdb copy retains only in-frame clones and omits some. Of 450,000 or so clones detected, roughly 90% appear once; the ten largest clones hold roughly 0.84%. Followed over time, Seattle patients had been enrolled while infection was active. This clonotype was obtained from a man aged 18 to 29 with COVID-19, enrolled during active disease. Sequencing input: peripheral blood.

In nucleotides, the CDR3 is TGTGCCACCTCCCGGGGATACCAGACCCAGTACTTC. Protein: CATSRGYQTQYF. This sequence joins TRBV19 and TRBJ2-5; the D gene is possibly TRBD2 (5 bases). Germline assignment: CDR1 LNHDA and CDR2 SQIVND (reference sequence). Between the trimmed V and J ends, which lost 10 bases and 6 bases, there was a span of 15 bases. This CDR3 is 12 amino acids long.